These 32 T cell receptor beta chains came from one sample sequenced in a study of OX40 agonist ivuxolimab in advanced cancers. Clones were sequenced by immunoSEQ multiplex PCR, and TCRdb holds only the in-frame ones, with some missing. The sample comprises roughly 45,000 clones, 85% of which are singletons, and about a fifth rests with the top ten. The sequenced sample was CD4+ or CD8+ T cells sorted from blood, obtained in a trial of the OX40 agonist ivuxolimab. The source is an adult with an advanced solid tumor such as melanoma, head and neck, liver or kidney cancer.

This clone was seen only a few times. CDR3 DNA sequence: TGTGCCAGCAGTGAATGGCAGGGGATAGAGACCCAGTACTTC. This sequence encodes CASSEWQGIETQYF. The V gene is TRBV2, the J gene TRBJ2-5, with a possible D match to TRBD1 (6 bases). The CDR3 has 14 amino acids. CDR1 and CDR2 (germline): SNHLY, FYNNEI. V dropped 2 bases and J dropped 4 bases, with 11 bases sitting between them.

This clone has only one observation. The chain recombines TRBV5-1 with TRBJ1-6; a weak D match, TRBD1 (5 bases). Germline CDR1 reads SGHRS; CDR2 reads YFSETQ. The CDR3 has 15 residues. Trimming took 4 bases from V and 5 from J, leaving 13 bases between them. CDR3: CASSPWAGDNSPLHF. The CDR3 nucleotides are TGCGCCAGCAGCCCCTGGGCGGGGGATAATTCACCCCTCCACTTT.

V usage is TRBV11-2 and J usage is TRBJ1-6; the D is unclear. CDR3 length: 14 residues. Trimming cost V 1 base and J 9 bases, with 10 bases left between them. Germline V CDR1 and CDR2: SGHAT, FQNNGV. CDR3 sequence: CASSLGGFRSPLHF. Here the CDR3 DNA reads TGTGCCAGCAGCTTAGGAGGGTTTCGTTCACCCCTCCACTTT.

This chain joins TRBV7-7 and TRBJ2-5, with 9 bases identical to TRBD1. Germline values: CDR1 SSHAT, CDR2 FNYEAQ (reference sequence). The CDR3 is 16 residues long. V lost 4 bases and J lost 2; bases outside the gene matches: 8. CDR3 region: CASSSKTGGGQETQYF. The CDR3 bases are TGTGCCAGCAGCTCCAAGACAGGGGGGGGTCAAGAGACCCAGTACTTC. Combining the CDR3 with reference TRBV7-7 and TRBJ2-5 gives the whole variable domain GAGVSQSPRYKVTKRGQDVTLRCDPISSHATLYWYQQALGQGPEFLTYFNYEAQPDKSGLPSDRFSAERPEGSISTLTIQRTEQRDSAMYRCASSSKTGGGQETQYFGPGTRLLVL.

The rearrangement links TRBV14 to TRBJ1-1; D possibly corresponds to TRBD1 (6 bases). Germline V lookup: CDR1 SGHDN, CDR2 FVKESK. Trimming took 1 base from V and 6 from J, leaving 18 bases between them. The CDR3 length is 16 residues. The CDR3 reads CASSQGPRGGYPEAFF. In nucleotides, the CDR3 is TGTGCCAGCAGCCAAGGACCCAGGGGCGGGTATCCTGAAGCTTTCTTT.

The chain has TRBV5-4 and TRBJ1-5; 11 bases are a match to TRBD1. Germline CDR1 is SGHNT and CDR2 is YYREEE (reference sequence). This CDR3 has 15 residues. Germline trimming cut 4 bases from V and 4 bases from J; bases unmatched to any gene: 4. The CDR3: CASSHGDRGNQPQHF. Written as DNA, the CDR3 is TGTGCCAGCAGCCACGGGGACAGGGGGAATCAGCCCCAGCATTTT.

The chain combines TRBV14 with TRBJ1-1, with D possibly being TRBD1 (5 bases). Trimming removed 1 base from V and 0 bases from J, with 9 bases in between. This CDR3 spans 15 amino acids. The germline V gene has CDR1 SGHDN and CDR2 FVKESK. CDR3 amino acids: CASSQVGGMNTEAFF. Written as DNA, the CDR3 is TGTGCCAGCAGCCAAGTTGGGGGGATGAACACTGAAGCTTTCTTT. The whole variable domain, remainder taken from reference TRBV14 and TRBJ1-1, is EAGVTQFPSHSVIEKGQTVTLRCDPISGHDNLYWYRRVMGKEIKFLLHFVKESKQDESGMPNNRFLAERTGGTYSTLKVQPAELEDSGVYFCASSQVGGMNTEAFFGQGTRLTVV.

The DNA of the CDR3 is TGTGCCAGCAGCTTGTCTATGGCCCTGGGGGCTTTCTTT. Amino acid sequence: CASSLSMALGAFF. The chain joins TRBV5-5 to TRBJ1-1; D gene ambiguous. CDR1 is SGHKS, CDR2 YYEKEE, per germline (reference sequence). The CDR3 has 13 residues. The V end was cut by 1 base, the J end by 11 bases, with 15 bases between.

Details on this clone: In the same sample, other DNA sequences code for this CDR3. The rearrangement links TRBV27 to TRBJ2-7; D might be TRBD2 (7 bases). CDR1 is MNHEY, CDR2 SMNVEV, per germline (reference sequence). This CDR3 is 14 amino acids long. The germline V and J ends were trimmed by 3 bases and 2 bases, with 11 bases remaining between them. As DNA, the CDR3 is TGTGCCAGCAGTTTGGGGGGGCCCGCCTACGAGCAGTACTTC. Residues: CASSLGGPAYEQYF.

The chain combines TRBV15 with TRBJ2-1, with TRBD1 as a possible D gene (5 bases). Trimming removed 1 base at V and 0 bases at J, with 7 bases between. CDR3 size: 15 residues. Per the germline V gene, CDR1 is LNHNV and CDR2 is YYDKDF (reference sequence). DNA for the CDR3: TGTGCCACCAGCAGAGGTGGGGCCTCCTACAATGAGCAGTTCTTC. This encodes CATSRGGASYNEQFF. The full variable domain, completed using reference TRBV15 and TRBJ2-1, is DAMVIQNPRYQVTQFGKPVTLSCSQTLNHNVMYWYQQKSSQAPKLLFHYYDKDFNNEADTPDNFQSRRPNTSFCFLDIRSPGLGDTAMYLCATSRGGASYNEQFFGPGTRLTVL.

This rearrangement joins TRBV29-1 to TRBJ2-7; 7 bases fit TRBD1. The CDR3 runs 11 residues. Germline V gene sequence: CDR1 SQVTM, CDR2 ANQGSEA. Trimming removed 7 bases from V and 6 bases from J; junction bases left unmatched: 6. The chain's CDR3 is CSGMTGIEQYF. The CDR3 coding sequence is TGCAGCGGGATGACAGGGATCGAGCAGTACTTC.

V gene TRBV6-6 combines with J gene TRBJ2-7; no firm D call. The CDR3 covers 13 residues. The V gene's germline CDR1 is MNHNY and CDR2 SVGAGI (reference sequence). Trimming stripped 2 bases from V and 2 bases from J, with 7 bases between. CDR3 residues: CASSYELTYEQYV. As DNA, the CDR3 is TGTGCCAGCAGTTACGAGCTGACCTACGAGCAGTACGTC.

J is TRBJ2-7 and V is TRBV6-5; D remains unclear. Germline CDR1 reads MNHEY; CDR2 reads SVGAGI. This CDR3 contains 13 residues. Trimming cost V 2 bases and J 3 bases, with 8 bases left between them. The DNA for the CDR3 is TGTGCCAGCAGTTACGGGGTCGGCTACGAGCAGTACTTC. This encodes CASSYGVGYEQYF.

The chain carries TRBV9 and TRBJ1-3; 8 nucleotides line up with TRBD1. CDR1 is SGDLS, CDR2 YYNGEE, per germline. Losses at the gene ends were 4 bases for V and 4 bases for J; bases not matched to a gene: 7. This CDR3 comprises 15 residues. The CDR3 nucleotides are TGTGCCAGCAGCCCTGGGACAGGACCGGGAAACACCATATATTTT. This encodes CASSPGTGPGNTIYF.

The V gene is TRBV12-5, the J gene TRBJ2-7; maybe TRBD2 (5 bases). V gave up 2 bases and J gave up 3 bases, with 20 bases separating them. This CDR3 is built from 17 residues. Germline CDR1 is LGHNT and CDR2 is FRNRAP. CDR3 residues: CASGLFVGREGSYEQYF. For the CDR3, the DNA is TGTGCTAGTGGTTTGTTCGTAGGGCGAGAGGGAAGCTACGAGCAGTACTTC.

CDR3 nucleotide sequence: TGTGCCAGCAGTTCCTACTCTCAGGGGAGCTCCTACAATGAGCAGTTCTTC. It translates to CASSSYSQGSSYNEQFF. This chain links TRBV27 with TRBJ2-1; perhaps TRBD1 as D (6 bases). The CDR3 extends over 17 amino acids. Trimming shortened V by 4 bases and J by 0 bases, and 16 bases separated the two germline ends. Germline-derived CDR1 and CDR2 are MNHEY and SMNVEV (reference sequence).

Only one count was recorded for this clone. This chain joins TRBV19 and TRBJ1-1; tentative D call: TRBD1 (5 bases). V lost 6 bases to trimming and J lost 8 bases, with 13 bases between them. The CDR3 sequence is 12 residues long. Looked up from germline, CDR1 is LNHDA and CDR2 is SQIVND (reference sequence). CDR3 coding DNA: TGTGCCAGTAGGCCCGGGACCGCAGAAGCTTTCTTT. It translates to CASRPGTAEAFF.

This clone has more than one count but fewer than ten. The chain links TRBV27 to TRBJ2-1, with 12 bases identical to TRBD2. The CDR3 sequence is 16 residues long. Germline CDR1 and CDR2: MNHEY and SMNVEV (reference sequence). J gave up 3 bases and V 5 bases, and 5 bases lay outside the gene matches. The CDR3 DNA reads TGTGCCAGCAGTGCGACTAGCGGGGGCCGCTACAATGAGCAGTTCTTC. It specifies CASSATSGGRYNEQFF.

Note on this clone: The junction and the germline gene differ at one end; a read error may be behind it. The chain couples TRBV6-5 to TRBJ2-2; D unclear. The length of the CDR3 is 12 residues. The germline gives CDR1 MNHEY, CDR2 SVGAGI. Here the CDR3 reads CASSHSAGELFF. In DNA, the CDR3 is TGTGCCAGCAGTCACTCGGCCGGGGAGCTGTTTTTT.

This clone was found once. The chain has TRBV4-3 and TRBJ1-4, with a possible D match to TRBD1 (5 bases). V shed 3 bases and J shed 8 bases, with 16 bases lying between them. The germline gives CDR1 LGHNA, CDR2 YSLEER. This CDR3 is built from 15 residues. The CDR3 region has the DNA TGCGCCAGCAGCCAGACGGGGCTTTCTGGGGAAAAACTGTTTTTT. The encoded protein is CASSQTGLSGEKLFF.

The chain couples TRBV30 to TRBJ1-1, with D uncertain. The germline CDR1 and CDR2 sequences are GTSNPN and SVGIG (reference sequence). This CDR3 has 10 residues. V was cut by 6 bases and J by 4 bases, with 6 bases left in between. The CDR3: CACIATEAFF. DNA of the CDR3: TGTGCCTGTATAGCCACTGAAGCTTTCTTT.

The CDR3: CASETGYPQDTQYF. CDR3 nucleotide sequence: TGTGCCAGCGAGACAGGGTATCCCCAAGATACGCAGTATTTT. The V and J genes are TRBV25-1 and TRBJ2-3, with TRBD1 matching over 7 bases. V shed 8 bases and J 5 bases; nucleotides not matched to a gene: 10. This CDR3 comprises 14 residues. Germline CDR1 reads MGHDK; CDR2 reads SYGVNS. Full variable domain (remainder filled in from reference TRBV25-1 and TRBJ2-3): EADIYQTPRYLVIGTGKKITLECSQTMGHDKMYWYQQDPGMELHLIHYSYGVNSTEKGDLSSESTVSRIRTEHFPLTLESARPSHTSQYLCASETGYPQDTQYFGPGTRLTVL.

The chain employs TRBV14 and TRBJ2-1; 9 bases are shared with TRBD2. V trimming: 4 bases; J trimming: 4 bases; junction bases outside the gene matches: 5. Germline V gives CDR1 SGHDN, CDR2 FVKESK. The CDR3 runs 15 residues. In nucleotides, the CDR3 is TGTGCCAGCAGCCCCGTAGCGGGGGCGTACAATGAGCAGTTCTTC. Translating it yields CASSPVAGAYNEQFF.

CDR3 DNA sequence: TGTGCCAGAAGCTTATGGACAGGGCAGAATGAAAAACTGTTTTTT. It codes for CARSLWTGQNEKLFF. The rearrangement uses TRBV7-5 and TRBJ1-4; TRBD1 was called by the table and not checked on the DNA. TRBV7-5 is classified as a pseudogene. The CDR3 loop spans 15 amino acids.

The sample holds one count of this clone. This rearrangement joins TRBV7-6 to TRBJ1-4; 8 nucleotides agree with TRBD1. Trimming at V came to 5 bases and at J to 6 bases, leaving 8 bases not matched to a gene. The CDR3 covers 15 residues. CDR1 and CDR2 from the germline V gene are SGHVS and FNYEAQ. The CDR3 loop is CASSIGTGGYEKLFF. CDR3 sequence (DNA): TGTGCCAGCAGCATTGGGACAGGAGGATATGAAAAACTGTTTTTT.

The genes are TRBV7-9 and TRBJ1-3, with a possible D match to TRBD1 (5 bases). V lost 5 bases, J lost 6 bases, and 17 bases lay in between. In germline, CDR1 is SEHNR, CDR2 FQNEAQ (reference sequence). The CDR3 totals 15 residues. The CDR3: CASSLKAGLVNTIYF. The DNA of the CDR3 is TGTGCCAGCAGCCTAAAAGCAGGGTTGGTAAACACCATATATTTT.

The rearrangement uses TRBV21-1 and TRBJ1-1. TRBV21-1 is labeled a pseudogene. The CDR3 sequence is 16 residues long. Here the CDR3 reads CASRHVLATIRTEAFF. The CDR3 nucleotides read TGTGCCAGCAGACACGTATTAGCCACAATTCGCACTGAAGCTTTCTTT.

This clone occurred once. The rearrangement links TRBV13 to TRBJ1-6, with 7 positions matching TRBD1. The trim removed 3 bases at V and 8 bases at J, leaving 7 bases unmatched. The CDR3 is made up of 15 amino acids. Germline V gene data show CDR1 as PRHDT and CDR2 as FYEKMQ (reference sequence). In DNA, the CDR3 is TGTGCCAGCAGCTTGAGTGGCAGGGGGTATTCACCCCTCCACTTT. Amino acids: CASSLSGRGYSPLHF.

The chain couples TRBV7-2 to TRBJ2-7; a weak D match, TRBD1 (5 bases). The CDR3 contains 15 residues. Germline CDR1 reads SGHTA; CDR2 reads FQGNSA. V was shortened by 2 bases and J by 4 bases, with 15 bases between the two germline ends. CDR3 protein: CASSLSRGRAYEQYF. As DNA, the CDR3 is TGTGCCAGCAGCTTATCTAGGGGTAGGGCTTACGAGCAGTACTTC. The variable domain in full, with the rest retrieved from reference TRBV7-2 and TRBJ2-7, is GAGVSQSPSNKVTEKGKDVELRCDPISGHTALYWYRQSLGQGLEFLIYFQGNSAPDKSGLPSDRFSAERTGGSVSTLTIQRTQQEDSAVYLCASSLSRGRAYEQYFGPGTRLTVT.

DNA for the CDR3: TGTGCCAGCAGCTCCCGTCCAGGGATGGATAATGAGCAGTTCTTC. Amino acids: CASSSRPGMDNEQFF. The chain is built from TRBV9 and TRBJ2-1; the D gene is possibly TRBD1 (5 bases). CDR1 SGDLS and CDR2 YYNGEE come from the germline V gene. The V end lost 4 bases, the J end lost 7 bases, and 18 bases lay between the germline ends. The CDR3 loop spans 15 amino acids.

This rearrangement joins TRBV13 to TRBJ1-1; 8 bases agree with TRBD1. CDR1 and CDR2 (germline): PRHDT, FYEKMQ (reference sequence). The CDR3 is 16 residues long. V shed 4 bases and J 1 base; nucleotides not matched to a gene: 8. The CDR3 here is CASSSNWGTGNTEAFF. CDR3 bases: TGTGCCAGCAGCTCCAACTGGGGGACAGGGAACACTGAAGCTTTCTTT.

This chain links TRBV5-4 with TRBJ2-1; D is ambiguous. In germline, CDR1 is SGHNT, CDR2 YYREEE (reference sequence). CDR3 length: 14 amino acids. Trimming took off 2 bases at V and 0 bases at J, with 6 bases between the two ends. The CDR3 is CASSFGRSYNEQFF. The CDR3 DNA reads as TGTGCCAGCAGCTTTGGTCGCTCCTACAATGAGCAGTTCTTC.